What follows are 25 T cell receptor beta chains derived from one specimen sequenced in a study of identical twins. TCRdb reanalysed the 5' RACE reads using MiXCR and keeps one entry per CDR3 protein. The sample shows 400,000 to 600,000 distinct CDR3 sequences, about a fifth of them seen only once. In addition, the sample was reused for a study of yellow fever vaccine responses in identical twins.

Sequenced material: CD4+ T cells sorted from blood. These receptor sequences come from a woman aged 18-35 years in good health.

The chain carries TRBV12-3 or TRBV12-4 and TRBJ2-7; either TRBD1 or TRBD2 may supply D (6 bases each). The ends were cut back, 1 base at V and 3 bases at J, with 13 bases in the middle. The CDR3 covers 15 residues. This CDR3 is CASSLGIGGLYEQYF. CDR3 coding DNA: TGTGCCAGCAGTTTAGGGATTGGGGGGCTCTACGAGCAGTACTTC.

The J gene is TRBJ2-5, the V gene TRBV11-2, with 7 bases lining up with TRBD1. This CDR3 is built from 17 residues. Germline trimming cut 5 bases from V and 5 bases from J; bases unmatched to any gene: 17. CDR1 and CDR2 from the germline V gene are SGHAT and FQNNGV. The chain's CDR3 is CASSPDRAFSSRETQYF. CDR3 coding DNA: TGTGCCAGCAGCCCCGACAGGGCCTTCTCCTCGCGCGAGACCCAGTACTTC.

This clonotype has a handful of counts. The chain combines TRBV27 with TRBJ2-1; 11 bases agree with TRBD2. V lost 5 bases to trimming and J lost 0 bases; unmatched junction nucleotides: 6. Per germline, CDR1 MNHEY and CDR2 SMNVEV (reference sequence). This CDR3 has 17 residues. The CDR3 DNA is TGTGCCAGCAGTCCGGACACTAGCGGGAGCTCCTACAATGAGCAGTTCTTC. The encoded protein is CASSPDTSGSSYNEQFF.

The chain couples TRBV18 to TRBJ2-5; D not resolved. V was cut by 1 base and J by 2 bases, with 14 bases left in between. CDR3 size: 16 residues. The germline V gene encodes CDR1 KGHSH and CDR2 LQKENI. DNA for the CDR3: TGTGCCAGCTCACCACAACTGGGTAGGGCGCAAGAGACCCAGTACTTC. It codes for CASSPQLGRAQETQYF.

The chain recombines TRBV28 with TRBJ2-7; no clear D. Germline V gene data show CDR1 as MDHEN and CDR2 as SYDVKM. V was trimmed by 6 bases and J by 2 bases, leaving 11 bases between them. The CDR3 sequence is 13 residues long. This chain's CDR3 is CASRLSVTYEQYF. The CDR3 region has the DNA TGTGCCAGCAGGTTAAGCGTAACCTACGAGCAGTACTTC.

V is TRBV20-1 and J is TRBJ2-1; 14 bases line up with TRBD2. CDR1 and CDR2 from the germline V gene are DFQATT and SNEGSKA (reference sequence). With V trimmed by 6 bases and J by 7 bases, 14 bases remained unmatched. This CDR3 has 17 amino acids. The CDR3 loop is CSAQYPGTSGSKNEQFF. The CDR3 DNA reads TGCAGTGCCCAATACCCCGGGACTAGCGGGAGTAAGAATGAGCAGTTCTTC.

The chain carries TRBV7-2 and TRBJ2-5; no firm D call. This CDR3 spans 12 amino acids. Germline V gives CDR1 SGHTA, CDR2 FQGNSA. Trimming cost V 5 bases and J 2 bases, with 6 bases left between them. CDR3 nucleotide sequence: TGTGCCAGCAGCGCCGGACAAGAGACCCAGTACTTC. Residues: CASSAGQETQYF.

In this sample, this clonotype turned up many times. The V gene is TRBV5-1, the J gene TRBJ2-7, with D perhaps matching TRBD1 (5 bases). Looked up from germline, CDR1 is SGHRS and CDR2 is YFSETQ. V lost 0 bases to trimming and J lost 4 bases, with 11 bases between them. CDR3 length equals 14 residues. The CDR3 DNA sequence: TGCGCCAGCAGCTTGGACCAAGGGGCTTACGAGCAGTACTTC. It specifies CASSLDQGAYEQYF.

The chain combines TRBV5-1 with TRBJ1-3; D not certain. The CDR3 is 14 residues long. CDR1 SGHRS and CDR2 YFSETQ come from the germline V gene. The V and J ends lost 5 bases and 0 bases respectively, with 9 bases between them. CDR3 sequence: CASSPGRSGNTIYF. The CDR3 DNA sequence: TGCGCCAGCAGTCCGGGCCGCTCTGGAAACACCATATATTTT.

This clonotype has a count of ten or more. The rearrangement uses TRBV6-6 and TRBJ1-2; D unclear. Germline lookup yields CDR1 MNHNY and CDR2 SVGAGI (reference sequence). The CDR3 is 12 residues long. V was clipped by 6 bases and J by 3 bases, with 8 bases between them. CDR3: CASRNDYYGYTF. Here the CDR3 DNA reads TGTGCCAGCAGAAACGATTACTATGGCTACACCTTC.

The V and J genes are TRBV7-9 and TRBJ2-2; no firm D call. Between the trimmed V and J ends, which lost 5 bases and 6 bases, there was a span of 10 bases. Germline V gene data show CDR1 as SEHNR and CDR2 as FQNEAQ (reference sequence). The CDR3 is 13 amino acids. The CDR3 sequence: CASSQTESGELFF. The CDR3 DNA follows: TGTGCCAGCAGCCAAACAGAATCCGGGGAGCTGTTTTTT.

The rearrangement links TRBV6-1 to TRBJ2-5, with a tentative D call TRBD1 (7 bases). The CDR3 loop spans 16 amino acids. Trimming left V 5 bases short and J 0 bases short, with 16 bases between. Germline lookup yields CDR1 MNHNS and CDR2 SASEGT. This chain's CDR3 is CASSRQGGRYQETQYF. CDR3 sequence (DNA): TGTGCCAGCAGTCGGCAGGGGGGCCGGTACCAAGAGACCCAGTACTTC.

This clonotype was seen a few times. The chain has TRBV29-1 and TRBJ2-1, with 11 bases that match TRBD2. CDR3 length: 15 amino acids. After removal of 7 bases from V and 0 bases from J, the junction contained 5 bases not matched to a gene. The germline gives CDR1 SQVTM, CDR2 ANQGSEA. CDR3 sequence reads: CSATLAGGSYNEQFF. CDR3 nucleotides: TGCAGCGCCACCCTAGCGGGAGGCTCCTACAATGAGCAGTTCTTC.

This chain links TRBV20-1 with TRBJ2-4; 9 nucleotides agree with TRBD1. V was clipped by 4 bases and J by 2 bases; unmatched bases: 6. The germline V gene encodes CDR1 DFQATT and CDR2 SNEGSKA (reference sequence). The CDR3 loop spans 15 amino acids. CDR3 protein: CSATTGGWSKNIQYF. CDR3 nucleotides: TGCAGTGCTACTACAGGGGGCTGGTCCAAAAACATTCAGTACTTC.

This clonotype was detected many times. The chain joins TRBV5-1 to TRBJ1-1; 10 nucleotides align to TRBD1. Germline CDR1 and CDR2: SGHRS and YFSETQ. The V segment lost 3 bases and the J segment 4 bases; nucleotides outside the gene matches: 6. This CDR3 is built from 15 residues. CDR3 DNA sequence: TGCGCCAGCAGCTCGGGACAGGGGCTCGGCACTGAAGCTTTCTTT. This translates into CASSSGQGLGTEAFF.

This chain joins TRBV2 and TRBJ2-2; 8 nucleotides align to TRBD2. The CDR3 consists of 14 residues. Per germline, CDR1 SNHLY and CDR2 FYNNEI. Germline trimming cut 5 bases from V and 4 bases from J; bases unmatched to any gene: 3. The CDR3 protein is CASSRLASTGELFF. CDR3 bases: TGTGCCAGCAGTCGACTAGCGAGCACCGGGGAGCTGTTTTTT.

Written as DNA, the CDR3 is TGTGCCATCGGCAGGGACAATGAGCAGTTCTTC. Its protein product is CAIGRDNEQFF. The chain links TRBV10-3 to TRBJ2-1, with D tentatively TRBD1 (5 bases). V lost 8 bases to trimming and J lost 5 bases, with 7 bases between them. Germline CDR1 and CDR2: ENHRY and SYGVKD. The CDR3 has 11 residues.

The chain carries TRBV5-1 and TRBJ2-5; unclear D gene. Germline V gene lookup returns CDR1 SGHRS and CDR2 YFSETQ. The CDR3 loop spans 15 amino acids. V lost 0 bases and J 1 base, leaving 10 bases between the germline ends. The CDR3 nucleotides read TGCGCCAGCAGCTTGGCCTCGGGTAGCCAAGAGACCCAGTACTTC. Amino acids: CASSLASGSQETQYF.

J is TRBJ2-2 and V is TRBV5-1; the D gene is possibly TRBD2 (6 bases). V lost 1 base, J lost 5 bases, and 15 bases lay in between. The CDR3 totals 16 residues. Germline V gene data show CDR1 as SGHRS and CDR2 as YFSETQ. CDR3 nucleotides: TGCGCCAGCAGCTTGACGGCGGGACTGGGGACCGGGGAGCTGTTTTTT. The encoded protein is CASSLTAGLGTGELFF.

This clonotype came up a few times. The J gene is TRBJ1-1, the V gene TRBV4-1; 7 nucleotides align to TRBD1. Germline V gene data show CDR1 as MGHRA and CDR2 as YSYEKL. The CDR3 extends over 14 amino acids. The junction had 2 bases not matched to a gene; V was cut back by 2 bases and J by 2 bases. The CDR3 region has the DNA TGCGCCAGCAGCCAACGGACAGGCAACACTGAAGCTTTCTTT. It translates to CASSQRTGNTEAFF.

This clonotype was recorded a few times. DNA for the CDR3: TGTGCCAGCCGGCACAGGGTCGGCGGCTACGAGCAGTACTTC. It encodes CASRHRVGGYEQYF. The chain has TRBV6-9 and TRBJ2-7; D might be TRBD1 (6 bases). The ends were cut back, 8 bases at V and 3 bases at J, with 17 bases in the middle. The germline gives CDR1 MNHGY, CDR2 SVAAGI. The CDR3 is 14 residues long.

The rearrangement uses TRBV10-3 and TRBJ1-2, with a tentative D call TRBD1 (6 bases). V was pared by 0 bases and J by 8 bases, with 10 bases between. The CDR3 loop spans 13 amino acids. CDR1 is ENHRY and CDR2 is SYGVKD in the germline V gene. This chain's CDR3 is CAISESKGGGYTF. In DNA, the CDR3 is TGTGCCATCAGTGAGTCAAAAGGGGGAGGCTACACCTTC.

The CDR3 sequence is CSARDSGTGSQPQHF. The CDR3 region has the DNA TGCAGTGCTAGAGATTCGGGAACAGGGTCTCAGCCCCAGCATTTT. The V gene is TRBV20-1, the J gene TRBJ1-5; a weak D match, TRBD1 (6 bases). Germline CDR1 is DFQATT and CDR2 is SNEGSKA (reference sequence). Trimming shortened V by 0 bases and J by 6 bases, and 15 bases separated the two germline ends. The length of the CDR3 is 15 residues.

The V call is TRBV5-6, the J call TRBJ2-7; D is ambiguous. The CDR3 consists of 14 residues. V shed 3 bases and J shed 2 bases, with 12 bases lying between them. The V gene's germline CDR1 is SGHDT and CDR2 YYEEEE. The CDR3 loop reads CASSSSGSTYEQYV. Here the CDR3 DNA reads TGTGCCAGCAGCTCCTCCGGCAGTACCTACGAGCAGTACGTC.

The chain combines TRBV10-3 with TRBJ2-5, with 11 bases lining up with TRBD1. Germline V gives CDR1 ENHRY, CDR2 SYGVKD. V was pared by 6 bases and J by 5 bases, with 5 bases of the junction left unmatched. This CDR3 has 14 amino acids. The CDR3 spells CAIRGQGAGETQYF. The DNA for the CDR3 is TGTGCCATCAGAGGACAGGGGGCGGGGGAGACCCAGTACTTC.